The 21 T cell receptor beta chains below were found in one sample sequenced in a study of shared clonotypes between healthy human individuals. Assay: immunoSEQ multiplex PCR; the TCRdb copy retains only in-frame clones and omits some. The repertoire holds 2 million to 3 million clones, with 93% as singletons. Specimen: naive CD4+ T cells from PBMCs. Subset specified: CD45RA+ positively selected. These TCRs come from a man aged 18 to 29 in good health. Some clones in this sample may be carry-over from other donors' samples.

V is TRBV12-5 and J is TRBJ2-5; 10 bases are a match to TRBD1. CDR1 is LGHNT and CDR2 is FRNRAP in the germline V gene. The CDR3 is 16 amino acids. J was trimmed by 4 bases and V by 5 bases; bases with no gene match: 10. The CDR3, as DNA: TGTGCTAGTGGTAAAACCCGGGACAGGGGCGGAGAGACCCAGTACTTC. It yields the protein CASGKTRDRGGETQYF.

This chain uses TRBV11-2 with TRBJ2-2; TRBD2 matches at 11 bases. V lost 7 bases, J lost 7 bases, and 8 bases stayed unmatched. This CDR3 is 15 amino acids long. The V gene's germline CDR1 is SGHAT and CDR2 FQNNGV. This chain's CDR3 is CASTLTSGTGGELFF. In DNA form, the CDR3 reads TGTGCCAGCACCCTGACTAGCGGGACGGGCGGGGAGCTGTTTTTT.

The rearrangement joins TRBV5-1 to TRBJ2-1; 14 nucleotides agree with TRBD2. The CDR3 extends over 17 amino acids. Germline CDR1 reads SGHRS; CDR2 reads YFSETQ. J lost 10 bases, V lost 3 bases, and 12 bases had no gene match. The CDR3 nucleotides are TGCGCCAGCAGCTCGCAGCCGGGACTAGCGGGAGTAGGGGAGCAGTTCTTC. Translation: CASSSQPGLAGVGEQFF. The complete variable domain, with remaining parts taken from reference TRBV5-1 and TRBJ2-1, reads KAGVTQTPRYLIKTRGQQVTLSCSPISGHRSVSWYQQTPGQGLQFLFEYFSETQRNKGNFPGRFSGRQFSNSRSEMNVSTLELGDSALYLCASSSQPGLAGVGEQFFGPGTRLTVL.

This clone was observed a few times. This chain joins TRBV2 and TRBJ1-5, with a tentative D call TRBD1 (6 bases). CDR1 is SNHLY, CDR2 FYNNEI, per germline. This CDR3 has 14 residues. V was clipped by 6 bases and J by 2 bases, with 11 bases between them. This CDR3 is CASRGQLGNQPQHF. CDR3 bases: TGTGCCAGCAGAGGACAGCTAGGCAATCAGCCCCAGCATTTT.

This clone has a handful of counts. At the DNA level, this CDR3 is encoded by other sequences in the same sample as well. V usage is TRBV6-1 and J usage is TRBJ1-2; 11 bases align to TRBD1. V lost 5 bases and J lost 2; bases outside the gene matches: 1. The CDR3 is made up of 14 amino acids. The germline gives CDR1 MNHNS, CDR2 SASEGT. The CDR3 DNA sequence: TGTGCCAGCAGTCGGGACAGGGGGAACTATGGCTACACCTTC. Its protein is CASSRDRGNYGYTF.

This chain connects TRBV29-1 to TRBJ2-3, with 7 bases fitting TRBD1. The V segment lost 7 bases and the J segment 2 bases; nucleotides outside the gene matches: 9. The germline gives CDR1 SQVTM, CDR2 ANQGSEA. This CDR3 has 14 amino acids. CDR3 in DNA: TGCAGCGCCCCAGGACAGGACAACACAGATACGCAGTATTTT. It translates to CSAPGQDNTDTQYF.

V usage is TRBV6-6 and J usage is TRBJ2-7; no firm D call. Germline CDR1 is MNHNY and CDR2 is SVGAGI (reference sequence). V gave up 6 bases and J gave up 0 bases, with 12 bases separating them. The CDR3 runs to 14 residues. CDR3 DNA sequence: TGTGCCAGCAGCATCGCCCACAGCTCCTACGAGCAGTACTTC. It encodes CASSIAHSSYEQYF.

The chain recombines TRBV7-9 with TRBJ1-4; 8 bases match TRBD1. V was clipped by 2 bases and J by 12 bases; unmatched bases: 11. Germline V gene sequence: CDR1 SEHNR, CDR2 FQNEAQ (reference sequence). The CDR3 totals 15 residues. CDR3 residues: CASSLLGQGETQLFF. The DNA of the CDR3 is TGTGCCAGCAGCTTACTCGGACAGGGTGAGACGCAACTGTTTTTT.

V usage is TRBV6-5 and J usage is TRBJ1-2, with 10 bases that match TRBD1. V lost 6 bases, J lost 7 bases, and 11 bases stayed unmatched. The CDR3 sequence is 15 residues long. CDR1 is MNHEY and CDR2 is SVGAGI in the germline V gene. CDR3 in amino acids: CASRDPGQGLGGYTF. In nucleotides, the CDR3 is TGTGCCAGCAGGGATCCGGGACAGGGGTTAGGTGGCTACACCTTC.

The chain is built from TRBV7-2 and TRBJ2-5; possible D gene TRBD1, 6 bases. Trimming took 2 bases from V and 4 from J, leaving 8 bases between them. The CDR3 length is 13 residues. Germline-derived CDR1 and CDR2 are SGHTA and FQGNSA. DNA of the CDR3: TGTGCCAGCAGCTTAACACAGGGAGAGACCCAGTACTTC. Translation gives CASSLTQGETQYF.

CDR3 sequence: CASTGTGKGNTEAFF. DNA for the CDR3: TGTGCCAGTACCGGGACAGGGAAGGGGAACACTGAAGCTTTCTTT. The V and J genes are TRBV19 and TRBJ1-1, with 9 bases matching TRBD1. This CDR3 is 15 amino acids long. Germline trimming cut 7 bases from V and 1 base from J; bases unmatched to any gene: 7. The germline CDR1 and CDR2 sequences are LNHDA and SQIVND (reference sequence).

This clone was found a few times. The V gene is TRBV6-5, the J gene TRBJ1-5; TRBD1 might be the D (6 bases). CDR1 is MNHEY and CDR2 is SVGAGI in the germline V gene. This CDR3 region has 14 residues. V lost 8 bases, J lost 6 bases, and 17 bases lay in between. The CDR3 region is CASGKQGSVQPQHF. DNA of the CDR3: TGTGCCAGCGGTAAACAGGGATCGGTTCAGCCCCAGCATTTT.

The chain couples TRBV28 to TRBJ2-1; D is ambiguous. This CDR3 is 16 amino acids long. Germline CDR1 reads MDHEN; CDR2 reads SYDVKM. V lost 11 bases and J 0 bases, leaving 20 bases between the germline ends. The CDR3 loop reads CALSLGGSNSYNEQFF. In nucleotides, the CDR3 is TGTGCCTTATCACTCGGCGGATCCAACTCCTACAATGAGCAGTTCTTC.

This chain's CDR3 is CASSFLERRADYEQYF. CDR3 DNA sequence: TGTGCCAGCAGCTTCTTAGAGCGCAGAGCCGACTACGAGCAGTACTTC. J is TRBJ2-7 and V is TRBV5-6; D gene ambiguous. The CDR3 length is 16 residues. Looked up from germline, CDR1 is SGHDT and CDR2 is YYEEEE. V was pared by 2 bases and J by 3 bases, with 18 bases between.

The V gene is TRBV2, the J gene TRBJ1-2; 7 nucleotides agree with TRBD1. With V trimmed by 6 bases and J by 4 bases, 5 bases remained unmatched. This CDR3 spans 13 amino acids. CDR1 is SNHLY and CDR2 is FYNNEI in the germline V gene. The CDR3 loop is CASSQGDSYGYTF. In DNA form, the CDR3 reads TGTGCCAGCAGCCAGGGGGATAGCTATGGCTACACCTTC.

With respect to this clone: A far larger clone is off by one base, so a read error is likely. This sequence joins TRBV19 and TRBJ2-3; 7 nucleotides align to TRBD1. Trimming cost V 4 bases and J 2 bases; bases outside gene matches: 6. The CDR3 runs to 15 residues. Germline CDR1 LNHDA, CDR2 SQIVND (reference sequence). The CDR3 nucleotides read TGTGCCAGTAGTACCCGGGACAGTTTCACAGATACGCAGTATTTT. Translated, it gives CASSTRDSFTDTQYF.

This clone has just one count. The V and J genes are TRBV29-1 and TRBJ2-2; D may correspond to TRBD1 or TRBD2 (5 bases each). V shed 6 bases and J shed 4 bases, with 21 bases lying between them. The germline CDR1 and CDR2 sequences are SQVTM and ANQGSEA. The length of the CDR3 is 16 residues. The DNA for the CDR3 is TGCAGCGTCCGACTATTACGGGATGGGGGCACCGGGGAGCTGTTTTTT. It codes for CSVRLLRDGGTGELFF.

As to this clone: Other DNA sequences from this sample encode an identical CDR3 as well. The CDR3 region is CASSFRGRNTGELFF. CDR3 sequence (DNA): TGTGCCAGCAGCTTCAGGGGTCGGAACACCGGGGAGCTGTTTTTT. The chain employs TRBV7-9 and TRBJ2-2, with D perhaps matching TRBD1 (6 bases). Trimming removed 3 bases from V and 1 base from J, with 9 bases in between. Germline V gives CDR1 SEHNR, CDR2 FQNEAQ (reference sequence). The length of the CDR3 is 15 residues.

The chain links TRBV10-2 to TRBJ1-2; D might be TRBD1 (6 bases). CDR1 is WSHSY, CDR2 SAAADI, per germline. The CDR3 sequence is 13 residues long. The germline V and J ends were trimmed by 0 bases and 13 bases, with 15 bases remaining between them. The CDR3, as DNA: TGCGCCAGCAGTGAGTCGACTGCGACAGGAGGCACCTTC. This gives the protein CASSESTATGGTF.

The CDR3 coding sequence is TGTGCCAGCTCACCGACCCCGAGCTCTGGGGCCAACGTCCTGACTTTC. Protein: CASSPTPSSGANVLTF. The chain combines TRBV18 with TRBJ2-6; D not certain. This CDR3 contains 16 residues. Trimming cost V 3 bases and J 0 bases, with 9 bases left between them. Germline V gene sequence: CDR1 KGHSH, CDR2 LQKENI. Based on the CDR3 plus reference TRBV18 and TRBJ2-6, the full variable domain is NAGVMQNPRHLVRRRGQEARLRCSPMKGHSHVYWYRQLPEEGLKFMVYLQKENIIDESGMPKERFSAEFPKEGPSILRIQQVVRGDSAAYFCASSPTPSSGANVLTFGAGSRLTVL.

The rearrangement joins TRBV7-9 to TRBJ2-7, with D uncertain. This CDR3 has 13 residues. CDR1 is SEHNR, CDR2 FQNEAQ, per germline (reference sequence). Between the trimmed V and J ends, which lost 2 bases and 1 base, there was a span of 6 bases. The CDR3 is CASSLTYSYEQYF. The CDR3 coding sequence is TGTGCCAGCAGCTTAACGTATTCCTACGAGCAGTACTTC. Using reference TRBV7-9 and TRBJ2-7 for the parts outside the CDR3, the full variable domain is DTGVSQNPRHKITKRGQNVTFRCDPISEHNRLYWYRQTLGQGPEFLTYFQNEAQLEKSRLLSDRFSAERPKGSFSTLEIQRTEQGDSAMYLCASSLTYSYEQYFGPGTRLTVT.